Listed here are 17 T cell receptor beta chains from one sample, sequenced in a study of shared clonotypes between healthy human individuals. Repertoires were generated with immunoSEQ multiplex PCR, while TCRdb's copy carries only in-frame clones and drops some. The data show about 600,000 clones, about 96% seen once. Specimen: naive CD4+ T cells sorted from blood. Subset denoted: CD45RA+ positively selected. The receptors shown here come from a woman aged 25-40 years in good health.

The CDR3 here is CASSYYGTAYEQYF. In nucleotides, the CDR3 is TGTGCCAGCAGTTATTACGGGACAGCCTACGAGCAGTACTTC. This chain uses TRBV6-8 with TRBJ2-7; TRBD1 matches at 7 bases. CDR3 length: 14 residues. Losses at the gene ends were 3 bases for V and 2 bases for J; bases not matched to a gene: 4. Germline loops: CDR1 MNHGY, CDR2 SAAAGT.

This chain joins TRBV27 and TRBJ1-2; possible D gene TRBD1, 6 bases. CDR3 length: 12 amino acids. Germline CDR1 and CDR2: MNHEY and SMNVEV (reference sequence). V was trimmed by 5 bases and J by 8 bases, leaving 12 bases between them. CDR3: CASSAQGIGYTF. CDR3 coding DNA: TGTGCCAGCAGTGCACAGGGTATCGGCTACACCTTC.

The V call is TRBV28, the J call TRBJ1-1; 7 bases line up with TRBD1. The V and J ends lost 7 bases and 4 bases, in that order; junction bases with no gene match: 12. Germline V gene data show CDR1 as MDHEN and CDR2 as SYDVKM. The CDR3 is 15 residues long. The CDR3 is CASTLAGGPGTEAFF. The CDR3 region has the DNA TGTGCCAGCACACTCGCAGGGGGGCCGGGCACTGAAGCTTTCTTT.

The chain has TRBV28 and TRBJ2-7, with D perhaps given as TRBD1 or TRBD2 (5 bases each). Trimming removed 4 bases at V and 2 bases at J, with 15 bases between. The germline V gene encodes CDR1 MDHEN and CDR2 SYDVKM. The CDR3 is 15 amino acids. The CDR3 nucleotides read TGTGCCAGCAGTTATGAGGGCAGGGTGCCCTACGAGCAGTACTTC. Translated: CASSYEGRVPYEQYF.

This clone appeared a single time. The chain combines TRBV4-1 with TRBJ2-2, with TRBD2 identical over 11 bases. The germline V gene encodes CDR1 MGHRA and CDR2 YSYEKL. The junction had 13 bases not matched to a gene; V was cut back by 1 base and J by 6 bases. The CDR3 is 19 amino acids. CDR3 amino acids: CASSQVSASGGRGPGELFF. CDR3 bases: TGCGCCAGCAGCCAAGTGTCGGCTAGCGGGGGGCGGGGTCCCGGGGAGCTGTTTTTT.

The chain has TRBV5-1 and TRBJ2-5; D unclear. This CDR3 spans 15 amino acids. Germline assignment: CDR1 SGHRS and CDR2 YFSETQ. Deletions cut 0 bases from V and 5 bases from J, with 14 bases between. The CDR3 DNA reads as TGCGCCAGCAGCTTGGGGCTTGGGGTCGGGGAGACCCAGTACTTC. Translating gives CASSLGLGVGETQYF.

This clone appeared once. This chain links TRBV2 with TRBJ1-2; D may be TRBD1 (6 bases). This CDR3 spans 14 amino acids. Germline CDR1 is SNHLY and CDR2 is FYNNEI. V lost 1 base and J lost 8, with 14 bases in between. CDR3 sequence (DNA): TGTGCCAGCAGTGAAGTGGGGGGGGCAGGCGGCTACACCTTC. It is translated as CASSEVGGAGGYTF.

The chain joins TRBV5-4 to TRBJ2-5, with D possibly TRBD2 on 6 matching bases. There are 16 residues in the CDR3. V lost 4 bases and J lost 4, with 20 bases in between. Germline V gene data show CDR1 as SGHNT and CDR2 as YYREEE (reference sequence). CDR3 DNA sequence: TGTGCCAGCAGCCCGGGTGGTAGCGGCCCCCCAGAGACCCAGTACTTC. Residues: CASSPGGSGPPETQYF.

The V gene is TRBV9, the J gene TRBJ2-3; unclear D gene. The germline V and J ends were trimmed by 0 bases and 1 base, with 9 bases remaining between them. The CDR3 contains 15 residues. The germline V gene encodes CDR1 SGDLS and CDR2 YYNGEE. Written as DNA, the CDR3 is TGTGCCAGCAGCGTAGCTACAGCCGGCACAGATACGCAGTATTTT. This translates into CASSVATAGTDTQYF.

The V and J genes are TRBV2 and TRBJ2-7, with D possibly being TRBD2 (6 bases). This CDR3 is 13 amino acids long. Germline V gene data show CDR1 as SNHLY and CDR2 as FYNNEI. Trimming stripped 3 bases from V and 2 bases from J, with 8 bases between. CDR3 DNA: TGTGCCAGCAGTGATAGGAGGGCCTACGAGCAGTACTTC. This sequence encodes CASSDRRAYEQYF.

The rearrangement uses TRBV27 and TRBJ2-2, with D unclear. V lost 1 base and J lost 3, with 6 bases in between. The CDR3 runs to 14 residues. Germline V gene data show CDR1 as MNHEY and CDR2 as SMNVEV (reference sequence). The chain's CDR3 is CASSLYGYTGELFF. The CDR3 nucleotides read TGTGCCAGCAGTTTATACGGGTACACCGGGGAGCTGTTTTTT.

This chain connects TRBV11-2 to TRBJ2-3, with D unresolved. CDR1 is SGHAT, CDR2 FQNNGV, per germline. Deletions cut 1 base from V and 4 bases from J, with 3 bases between. The CDR3 spans 12 residues. The CDR3 DNA follows: TGTGCCAGCAGCTTAGTGCCAGATACGCAGTATTTT. Encoded protein: CASSLVPDTQYF. Combining the CDR3 with reference TRBV11-2 and TRBJ2-3 gives the whole variable domain EAGVAQSPRYKIIEKRQSVAFWCNPISGHATLYWYQQILGQGPKLLIQFQNNGVVDDSQLPKDRFSAERLKGVDSTLKIQPAKLEDSAVYLCASSLVPDTQYFGPGTRLTVL.

The rearrangement joins TRBV27 to TRBJ2-5; the match to TRBD1 covers 8 bases. The closer fit of TRBJ2-7 to the DNA end suggests the J call may be wrong. The CDR3 extends over 13 amino acids. Germline V gene lookup returns CDR1 MNHEY and CDR2 SMNVEV (reference sequence). The CDR3 region has the DNA TGTGCCACCCGGACAGGGAAGGTGGGCGAGCAGTACTTC. The encoded protein is CATRTGKVGEQYF.

J is TRBJ1-5 and V is TRBV28; no definite D call. The CDR3 sequence is 18 residues long. V was pared by 2 bases and J by 2 bases, with 19 bases between. CDR1 MDHEN and CDR2 SYDVKM come from the germline V gene. This CDR3 is CASSLLPRIPNRNQPQHF. CDR3 nucleotides: TGTGCCAGCAGTTTACTCCCCAGGATTCCGAATCGCAATCAGCCCCAGCATTTT.

The chain joins TRBV7-2 to TRBJ2-1, with D maybe TRBD2 (6 bases). The CDR3 sequence is 14 residues long. Between the trimmed V and J ends, which lost 3 bases and 7 bases, there was a span of 13 bases. The germline V gene encodes CDR1 SGHTA and CDR2 FQGNSA. CDR3 sequence: CASSLDGRGNEQFF. The CDR3 DNA sequence: TGTGCCAGCAGCTTGGACGGGAGAGGGAATGAGCAGTTCTTC.

The chain recombines TRBV28 with TRBJ2-5, with D uncertain. TRBJ2-7 matches the DNA end more closely, so the J call is doubtful. The CDR3 spans 13 residues. The germline gives CDR1 MDHEN, CDR2 SYDVKM. In DNA, the CDR3 is TGTGCCAGCAGGTTAGAGGTGGGCTACGAGCAGTACTTC. Amino acids: CASRLEVGYEQYF.

Concerning this clone: Other DNA sequences in this specimen translate into the identical CDR3. This chain links TRBV28 with TRBJ1-5; D gene uncertain. Germline V lookup: CDR1 MDHEN, CDR2 SYDVKM. V was shortened by 3 bases and J by 7 bases, with 4 bases between the two germline ends. CDR3 length equals 11 residues. The CDR3 nucleotides are TGTGCCAGCAGTTTGGACCAGCCCCAGCATTTT. Its translation: CASSLDQPQHF. The complete variable domain, with remaining parts taken from reference TRBV28 and TRBJ1-5, reads DVKVTQSSRYLVKRTGEKVFLECVQDMDHENMFWYRQDPGLGLRLIYFSYDVKMKEKGDIPEGYSVSREKKERFSLILESASTNQTSMYLCASSLDQPQHFGDGTRLSIL.